Sequencing of this TCR beta chain was carried out in a study of T cell repertoires in cytomegalovirus infection. Study context: Based on public TCR beta signatures, there were indications of CMV infection and of a matching HLA type.

This CDR3 is 18 amino acids long. Germline CDR1 is MNHEY and CDR2 is SVGAGI. Trimming took off 6 bases at V and 6 bases at J, with 27 bases between the two ends. To note about this clonotype: What it recognizes is unknown.

From the reads, TCRdb called clonotypes with MiXCR, one entry per CDR3 protein. The table lists 150,000 to 200,000 distinct CDR3 sequences, under 30% of them singletons. Overall study findings and caveats: What dominated the ex vivo response were HLA-C-restricted CMV-specific TCR beta clonotypes.

The receptor was isolated from a human donor in good health (CMV status not recorded). Some clones in this sample may be carry-over from other donors' samples. The genes are TRBV6-5 and TRBJ1-5; TRBD1 is a possible D gene (6 bases). The sequencing sample was made of PBMCs. This chain's CDR3 is CASRRPEGVGRCTQPQHF. CDR3 nucleotide sequence: TGTGCCAGCAGACGACCGGAGGGGGTTGGACGGTGCACTCAGCCCCAGCATTTT.